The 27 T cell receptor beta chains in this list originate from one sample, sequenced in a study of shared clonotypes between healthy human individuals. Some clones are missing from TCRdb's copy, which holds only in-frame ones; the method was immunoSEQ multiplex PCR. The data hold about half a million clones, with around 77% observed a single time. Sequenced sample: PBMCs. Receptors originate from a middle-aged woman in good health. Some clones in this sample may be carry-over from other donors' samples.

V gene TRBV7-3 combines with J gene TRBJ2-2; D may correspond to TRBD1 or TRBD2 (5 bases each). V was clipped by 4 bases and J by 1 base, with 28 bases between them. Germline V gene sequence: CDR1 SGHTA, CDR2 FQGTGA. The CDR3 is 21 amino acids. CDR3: CASSSHIIGSGAGLNTGELFF. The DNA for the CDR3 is TGTGCCAGCAGCTCCCATATCATTGGGAGTGGGGCTGGGTTGAACACCGGGGAGCTGTTTTTT.

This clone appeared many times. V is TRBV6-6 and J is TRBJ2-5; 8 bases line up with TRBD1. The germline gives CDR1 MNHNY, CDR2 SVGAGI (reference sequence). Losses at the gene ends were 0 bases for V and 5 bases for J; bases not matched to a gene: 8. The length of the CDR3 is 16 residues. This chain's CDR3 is CASSYSQGAVQETQYF. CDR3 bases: TGTGCCAGCAGTTACTCCCAGGGGGCGGTTCAGGAGACCCAGTACTTC.

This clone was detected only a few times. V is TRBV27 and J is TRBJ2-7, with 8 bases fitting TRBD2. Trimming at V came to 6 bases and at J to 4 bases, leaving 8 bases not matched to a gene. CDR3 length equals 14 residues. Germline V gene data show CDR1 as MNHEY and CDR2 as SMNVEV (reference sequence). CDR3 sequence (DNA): TGTGCCAGCAGGGTAGCGGGAACCCTTTACGAGCAGTACTTC. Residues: CASRVAGTLYEQYF.

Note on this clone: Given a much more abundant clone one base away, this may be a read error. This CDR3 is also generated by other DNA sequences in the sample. As DNA, the CDR3 is TGTGCCAGCAGCATGAGACAGGGGGTGGTCCCTGGGGAGCTGTTTTTT. Its protein product is CASSMRQGVVPGELFF. The chain carries TRBV9 and TRBJ2-2; 9 bases agree with TRBD1. J gave up 8 bases and V 4 bases, and 12 bases lay outside the gene matches. Germline-derived CDR1 and CDR2 are SGDLS and YYNGEE. This CDR3 comprises 16 residues.

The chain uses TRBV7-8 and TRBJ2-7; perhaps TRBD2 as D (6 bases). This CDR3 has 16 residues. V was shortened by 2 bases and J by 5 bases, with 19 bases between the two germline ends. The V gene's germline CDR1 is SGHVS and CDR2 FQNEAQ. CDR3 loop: CASSLIRGWPINEQYF. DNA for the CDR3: TGTGCCAGCAGCTTAATTCGGGGGTGGCCTATAAACGAGCAGTACTTC.

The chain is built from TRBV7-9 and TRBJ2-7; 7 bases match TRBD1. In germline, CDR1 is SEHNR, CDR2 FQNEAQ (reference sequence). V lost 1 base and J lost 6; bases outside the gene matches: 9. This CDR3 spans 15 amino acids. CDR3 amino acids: CASSLGETGFGEQYF. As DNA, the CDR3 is TGTGCCAGCAGCTTAGGGGAGACAGGGTTCGGCGAGCAGTACTTC.

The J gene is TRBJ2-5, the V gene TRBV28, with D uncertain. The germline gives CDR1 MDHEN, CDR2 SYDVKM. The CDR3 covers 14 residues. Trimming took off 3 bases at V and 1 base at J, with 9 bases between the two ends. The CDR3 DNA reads TGTGCCAGCAGTTTCGGGCGGCTCCAAGAGACCCAGTACTTC. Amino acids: CASSFGRLQETQYF.

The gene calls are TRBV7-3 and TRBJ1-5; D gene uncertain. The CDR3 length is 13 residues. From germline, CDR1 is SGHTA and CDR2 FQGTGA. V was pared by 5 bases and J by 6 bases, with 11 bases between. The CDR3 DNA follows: TGTGCCAGCAGCCCCCCGGGTGGTCAGCCCCAGCATTTT. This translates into CASSPPGGQPQHF.

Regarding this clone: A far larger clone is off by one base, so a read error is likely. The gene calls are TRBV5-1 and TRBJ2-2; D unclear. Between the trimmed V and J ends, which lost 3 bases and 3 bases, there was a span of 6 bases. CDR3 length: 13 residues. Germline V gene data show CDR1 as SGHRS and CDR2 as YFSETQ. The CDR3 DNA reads TGCGCCAGCAGCTCAACAGACACCGGGGAGCTGTTTTTT. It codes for CASSSTDTGELFF.

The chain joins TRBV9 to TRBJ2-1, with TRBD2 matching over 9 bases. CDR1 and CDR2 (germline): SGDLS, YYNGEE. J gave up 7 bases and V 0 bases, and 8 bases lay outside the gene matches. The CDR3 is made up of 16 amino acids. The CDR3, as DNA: TGTGCCAGCAGCGTAGAACCTAGCGGGAACCAGAATGAGCAGTTCTTC. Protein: CASSVEPSGNQNEQFF.

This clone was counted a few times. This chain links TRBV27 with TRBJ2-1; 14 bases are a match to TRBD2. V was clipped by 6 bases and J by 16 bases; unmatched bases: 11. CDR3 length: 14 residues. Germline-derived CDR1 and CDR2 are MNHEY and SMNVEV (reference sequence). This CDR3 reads CASRPEWTSGRLFF. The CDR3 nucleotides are TGTGCCAGCAGACCCGAATGGACTAGCGGGAGGCTCTTCTTC.

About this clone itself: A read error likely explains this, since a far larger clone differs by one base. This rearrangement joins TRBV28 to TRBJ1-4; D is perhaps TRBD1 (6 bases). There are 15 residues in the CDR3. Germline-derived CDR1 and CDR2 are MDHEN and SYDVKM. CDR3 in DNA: TGTGCCAGCAGTGCCGCAGGGGTACCTAATGAAAGACTGTTTTTT. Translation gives CASSAAGVPNERLFF.

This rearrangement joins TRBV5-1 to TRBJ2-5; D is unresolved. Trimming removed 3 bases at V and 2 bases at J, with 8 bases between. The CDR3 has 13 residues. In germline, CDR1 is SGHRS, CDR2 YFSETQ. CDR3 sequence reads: CASSSARQETQYF. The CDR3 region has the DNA TGCGCCAGCAGCTCAGCGAGACAAGAGACCCAGTACTTC.

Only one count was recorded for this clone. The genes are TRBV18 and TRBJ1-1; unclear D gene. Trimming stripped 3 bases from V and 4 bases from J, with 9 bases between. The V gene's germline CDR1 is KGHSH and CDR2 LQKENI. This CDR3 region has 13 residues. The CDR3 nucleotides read TGTGCCAGCTCACCCCCGGCCAGCACTGAAGCTTTCTTT. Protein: CASSPPASTEAFF.

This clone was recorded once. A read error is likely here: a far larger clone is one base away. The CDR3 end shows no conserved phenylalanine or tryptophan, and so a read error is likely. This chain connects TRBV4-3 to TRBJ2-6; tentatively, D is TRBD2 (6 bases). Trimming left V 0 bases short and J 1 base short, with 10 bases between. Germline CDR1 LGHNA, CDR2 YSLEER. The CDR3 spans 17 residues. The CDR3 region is CASSQDPGTSGANVLTS. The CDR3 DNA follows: TGCGCCAGCAGCCAAGATCCAGGGACTTCTGGGGCCAACGTCCTGACTTCC.

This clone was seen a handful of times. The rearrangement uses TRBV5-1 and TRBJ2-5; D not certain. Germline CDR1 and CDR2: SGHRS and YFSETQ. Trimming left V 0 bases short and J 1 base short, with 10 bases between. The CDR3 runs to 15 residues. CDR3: CASSLEGNSQETQYF. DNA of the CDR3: TGCGCCAGCAGCTTGGAAGGGAACTCCCAAGAGACCCAGTACTTC.

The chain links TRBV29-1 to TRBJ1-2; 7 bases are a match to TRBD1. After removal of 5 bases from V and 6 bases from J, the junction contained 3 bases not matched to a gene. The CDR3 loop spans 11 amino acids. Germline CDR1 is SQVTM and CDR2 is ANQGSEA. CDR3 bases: TGCAGCGTTAGGCAGGGGGATGGCTACACCTTC. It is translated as CSVRQGDGYTF.

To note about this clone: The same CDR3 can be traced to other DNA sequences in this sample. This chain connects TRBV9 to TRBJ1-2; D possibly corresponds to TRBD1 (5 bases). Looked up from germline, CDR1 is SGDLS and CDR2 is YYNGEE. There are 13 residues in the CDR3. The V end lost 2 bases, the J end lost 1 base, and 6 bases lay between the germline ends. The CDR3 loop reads CASSVDSNYGYTF. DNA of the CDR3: TGTGCCAGCAGCGTTGACAGTAACTATGGCTACACCTTC.

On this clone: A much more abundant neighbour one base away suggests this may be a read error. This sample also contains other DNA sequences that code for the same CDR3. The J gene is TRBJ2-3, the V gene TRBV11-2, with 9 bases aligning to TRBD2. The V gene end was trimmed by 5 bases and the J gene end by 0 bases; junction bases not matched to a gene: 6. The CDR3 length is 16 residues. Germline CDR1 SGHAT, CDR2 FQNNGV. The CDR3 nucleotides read TGTGCCAGCAGCCTACTAGCGGGCGGTAGCACAGATACGCAGTATTTT. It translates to CASSLLAGGSTDTQYF.

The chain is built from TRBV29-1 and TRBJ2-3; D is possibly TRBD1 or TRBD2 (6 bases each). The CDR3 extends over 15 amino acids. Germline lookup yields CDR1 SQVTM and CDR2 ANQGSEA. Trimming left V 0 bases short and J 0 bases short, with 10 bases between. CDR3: CSVEDRGESTDTQYF. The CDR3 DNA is TGCAGCGTTGAAGATAGGGGGGAAAGCACAGATACGCAGTATTTT.

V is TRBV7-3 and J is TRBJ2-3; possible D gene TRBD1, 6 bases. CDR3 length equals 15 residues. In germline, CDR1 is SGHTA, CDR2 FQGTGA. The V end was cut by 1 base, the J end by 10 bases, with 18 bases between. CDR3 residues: CASSLIPGPQGPQYF. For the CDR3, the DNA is TGTGCCAGCAGCTTAATTCCGGGGCCTCAGGGGCCGCAGTATTTT.

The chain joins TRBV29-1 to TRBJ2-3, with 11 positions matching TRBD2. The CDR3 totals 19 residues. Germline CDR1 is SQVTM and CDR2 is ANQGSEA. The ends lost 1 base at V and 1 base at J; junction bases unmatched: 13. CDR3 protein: CSVEGLAGGPRRGTDTQYF. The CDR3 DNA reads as TGCAGCGTTGAAGGATTAGCGGGAGGGCCTAGACGTGGCACAGATACGCAGTATTTT.

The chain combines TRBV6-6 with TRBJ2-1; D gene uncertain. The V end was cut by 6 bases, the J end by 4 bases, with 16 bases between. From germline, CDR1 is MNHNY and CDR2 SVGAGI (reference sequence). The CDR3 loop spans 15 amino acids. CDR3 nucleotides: TGTGCCAGCAGCTGGTCATCCCAAAATTACAATGAGCAGTTCTTC. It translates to CASSWSSQNYNEQFF.

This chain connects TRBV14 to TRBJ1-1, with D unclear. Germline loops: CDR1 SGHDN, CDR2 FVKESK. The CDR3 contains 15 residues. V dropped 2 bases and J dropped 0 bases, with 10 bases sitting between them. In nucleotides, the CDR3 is TGTGCCAGCAGCCAAACAGTCACTTTGAACACTGAAGCTTTCTTT. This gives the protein CASSQTVTLNTEAFF.

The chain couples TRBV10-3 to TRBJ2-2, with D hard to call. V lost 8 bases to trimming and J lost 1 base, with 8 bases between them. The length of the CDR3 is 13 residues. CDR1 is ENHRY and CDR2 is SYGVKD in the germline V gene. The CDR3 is CAISERNTGELFF. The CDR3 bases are TGTGCCATCTCGGAAAGGAACACCGGGGAGCTGTTTTTT.

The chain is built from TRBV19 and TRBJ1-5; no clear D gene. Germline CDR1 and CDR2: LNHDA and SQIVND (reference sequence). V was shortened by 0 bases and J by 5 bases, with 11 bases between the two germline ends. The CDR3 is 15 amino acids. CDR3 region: CASSIDPFGDQPQHF. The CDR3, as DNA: TGTGCCAGTAGTATAGATCCTTTCGGAGATCAGCCCCAGCATTTT.

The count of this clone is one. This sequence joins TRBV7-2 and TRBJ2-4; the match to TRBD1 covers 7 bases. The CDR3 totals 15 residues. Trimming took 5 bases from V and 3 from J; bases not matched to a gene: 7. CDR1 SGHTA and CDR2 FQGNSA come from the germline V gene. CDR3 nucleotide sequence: TGTGCCAGCAGCCCAGGGGGAGTGGGCAAAAACATTCAGTACTTC. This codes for CASSPGGVGKNIQYF.